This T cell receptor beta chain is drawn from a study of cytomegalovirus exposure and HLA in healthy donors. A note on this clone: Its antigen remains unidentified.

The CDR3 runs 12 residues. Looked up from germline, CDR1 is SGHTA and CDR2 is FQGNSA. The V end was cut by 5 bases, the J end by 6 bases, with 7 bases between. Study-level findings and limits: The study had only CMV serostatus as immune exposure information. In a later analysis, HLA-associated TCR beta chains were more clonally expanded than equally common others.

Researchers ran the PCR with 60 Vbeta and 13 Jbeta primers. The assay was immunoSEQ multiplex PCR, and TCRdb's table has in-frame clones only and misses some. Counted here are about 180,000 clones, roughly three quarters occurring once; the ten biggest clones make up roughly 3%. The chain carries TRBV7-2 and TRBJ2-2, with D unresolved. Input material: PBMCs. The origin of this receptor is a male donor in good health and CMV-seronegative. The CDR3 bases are TGTGCCAGCAGCCCCCTAGCCGGGGAGCTGTTTTTT. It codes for CASSPLAGELFF.